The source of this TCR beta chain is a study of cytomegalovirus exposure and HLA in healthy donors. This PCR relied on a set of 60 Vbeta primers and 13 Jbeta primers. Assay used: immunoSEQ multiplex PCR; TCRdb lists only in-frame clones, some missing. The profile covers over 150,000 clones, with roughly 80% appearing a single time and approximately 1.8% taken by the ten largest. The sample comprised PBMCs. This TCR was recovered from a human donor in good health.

In DNA, the CDR3 is TGTGCCATCAGTGAGTCAAGGGGGACAGGGGGCTCCTACGAGCAGTACTTC. The encoded protein is CAISESRGTGGSYEQYF. The genes are TRBV10-3 and TRBJ2-7, with 11 positions matching TRBD1. The CDR3 consists of 17 residues. Trimming at V came to 0 bases and at J to 0 bases, leaving 4 bases not matched to a gene. Germline V gene data show CDR1 as ENHRY and CDR2 as SYGVKD.